Below, one T cell receptor beta chain is given with its context. In the original analysis: Researchers report that nucleated cell counts were estimated from reference gene primer amplification. Sequencing used immunoSEQ multiplex PCR; TCRdb keeps in-frame clones, though not all of them. The DNA gave D and trimming, while V, J and clone size come from that table. The sample lists under 200,000 clones, roughly four fifths occurring once. This specimen belongs to a study of blood T cell repertoires in COVID-19. Turning to the study itself: There were acute and convalescent COVID-19 samples, and they came from the United States, Italy and Spain.

This CDR3 is built from 17 residues. J lost 2 bases, V lost 3 bases, and 5 bases had no gene match. Germline V lookup: CDR1 SNHLY, CDR2 FYNNEI. Sequences were obtained from peripheral blood. V usage is TRBV2 and J usage is TRBJ2-5; 14 bases line up with TRBD2. This receptor was obtained from a human donor in a cohort sampled during active COVID-19. The CDR3 DNA follows: TGTGCCAGCAGTGAGAGGACTAGCGGGGGGACACAAGAGACCCAGTACTTC. The encoded protein is CASSERTSGGTQETQYF.